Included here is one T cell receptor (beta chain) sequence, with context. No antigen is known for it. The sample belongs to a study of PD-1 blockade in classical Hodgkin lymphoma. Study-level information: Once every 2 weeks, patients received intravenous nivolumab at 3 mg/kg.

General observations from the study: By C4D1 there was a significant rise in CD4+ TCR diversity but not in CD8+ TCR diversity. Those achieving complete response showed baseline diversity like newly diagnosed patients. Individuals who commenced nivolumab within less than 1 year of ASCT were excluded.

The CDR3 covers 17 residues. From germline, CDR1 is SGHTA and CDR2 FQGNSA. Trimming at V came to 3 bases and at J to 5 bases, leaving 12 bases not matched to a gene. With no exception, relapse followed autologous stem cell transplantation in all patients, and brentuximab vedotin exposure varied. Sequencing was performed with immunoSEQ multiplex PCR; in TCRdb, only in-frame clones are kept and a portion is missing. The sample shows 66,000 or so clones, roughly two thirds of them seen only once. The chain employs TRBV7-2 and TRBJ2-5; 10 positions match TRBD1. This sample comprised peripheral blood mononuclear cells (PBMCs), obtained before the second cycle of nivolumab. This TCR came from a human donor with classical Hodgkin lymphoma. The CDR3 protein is CASSLIPSDRGTETQYF. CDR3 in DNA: TGTGCCAGCAGCTTGATACCATCGGACAGGGGGACGGAGACCCAGTACTTC.